The 18 T cell receptor beta chains in this list originate from one sample, sequenced in a study of cytomegalovirus exposure and HLA in healthy donors. Both 60 Vbeta primers and 13 Jbeta primers went into the PCR. Libraries were prepared by immunoSEQ multiplex PCR; TCRdb keeps only in-frame clonotypes and omits some of them. Found here are around 170,000 clones, roughly 84% of them singletons; the top ten hold roughly 0.38%. Sequenced input: PBMCs. Every receptor here comes from a boy younger than 10 in good health and CMV-seronegative.

V and J are TRBV7-9 and TRBJ1-1, with 7 bases lining up with TRBD1. The germline gives CDR1 SEHNR, CDR2 FQNEAQ (reference sequence). The junction had 7 bases not matched to a gene; V was cut back by 5 bases and J by 1 base. The CDR3 spans 15 residues. This CDR3 is CASSLRTGGNTEAFF. The CDR3 DNA is TGTGCCAGCAGCCTCAGGACAGGCGGGAACACTGAAGCTTTCTTT.

This clone was seen just once. The chain joins TRBV6-1 to TRBJ1-2; 7 bases are shared with TRBD1. The length of the CDR3 is 13 residues. V lost 6 bases and J lost 2; bases outside the gene matches: 3. Germline loops: CDR1 MNHNS, CDR2 SASEGT. CDR3 sequence reads: CASSATGNYGYTF. As DNA, the CDR3 is TGTGCCAGCAGCGCGACAGGGAACTATGGCTACACCTTC.

The chain has TRBV6-1 and TRBJ2-7; 9 bases map to TRBD2. This CDR3 is 13 amino acids long. V lost 5 bases, J lost 4 bases, and 3 bases stayed unmatched. In germline, CDR1 is MNHNS, CDR2 SASEGT. DNA of the CDR3: TGTGCCAGCAGTAATAGCGGGAGTTACGAGCAGTACTTC. This codes for CASSNSGSYEQYF.

The V call is TRBV6-5, the J call TRBJ1-2; 8 bases fit TRBD1. CDR1 is MNHEY, CDR2 SVGAGI, per germline. This CDR3 region has 16 residues. Trimming cost V 0 bases and J 4 bases; bases outside gene matches: 7. The CDR3 DNA reads as TGTGCCAGCAGTTACTCGATAGCAGGGGGCGTCTATGGCTACACCTTC. This translates into CASSYSIAGGVYGYTF.

The V and J genes are TRBV4-2 and TRBJ2-5; the match to TRBD1 covers 8 bases. Germline CDR1 LGHNA, CDR2 YNFKEQ. The CDR3 runs 16 residues. V lost 2 bases to trimming and J lost 4 bases; unmatched junction nucleotides: 9. CDR3 in amino acids: CASSQSGWGTGETQYF. CDR3 bases: TGTGCCAGCAGCCAATCCGGGTGGGGGACAGGAGAGACCCAGTACTTC.

This chain connects TRBV7-9 to TRBJ2-7, with 8 positions matching TRBD1. The V segment lost 2 bases and the J segment 5 bases; nucleotides outside the gene matches: 8. The CDR3 is 15 amino acids. In germline, CDR1 is SEHNR, CDR2 FQNEAQ (reference sequence). The CDR3, as DNA: TGTGCCAGCAGCTTATTAGGGCCAGGGGGCGACGAGCAGTACTTC. It specifies CASSLLGPGGDEQYF.

The genes are TRBV5-1 and TRBJ2-6; maybe TRBD1 (5 bases). Germline V gives CDR1 SGHRS, CDR2 YFSETQ. V was shortened by 0 bases and J by 1 base, with 14 bases between the two germline ends. The CDR3 runs to 18 residues. The DNA for the CDR3 is TGCGCCAGCAGCTTGGAGACAGCCGAACCTTCTGGGGCCAACGTCCTGACTTTC. Protein sequence: CASSLETAEPSGANVLTF.

The chain couples TRBV2 to TRBJ2-1, with D perhaps matching TRBD1 (6 bases). The CDR3 totals 12 residues. The ends were cut back, 8 bases at V and 7 bases at J, with 12 bases in the middle. Germline V CDR1 and CDR2: SNHLY, FYNNEI. The CDR3 spells CASGGPGNEQFF. CDR3 nucleotides: TGTGCCAGCGGGGGCCCGGGGAATGAGCAGTTCTTC.

The chain links TRBV5-1 to TRBJ2-1; 10 bases are shared with TRBD1. V was pared by 4 bases and J by 2 bases, with 3 bases of the junction left unmatched. The CDR3 is made up of 15 amino acids. Germline lookup yields CDR1 SGHRS and CDR2 YFSETQ. Written as DNA, the CDR3 is TGCGCCAGCAGCCCGACAGGGGGCGCCTACAATGAGCAGTTCTTC. Protein sequence: CASSPTGGAYNEQFF. The full variable domain, its missing parts supplied by reference TRBV5-1 and TRBJ2-1, is KAGVTQTPRYLIKTRGQQVTLSCSPISGHRSVSWYQQTPGQGLQFLFEYFSETQRNKGNFPGRFSGRQFSNSRSEMNVSTLELGDSALYLCASSPTGGAYNEQFFGPGTRLTVL.

This clone came up a few times. The DNA of the CDR3 is TGTGCCAGCAGTGAAGGGACAGGGGGATCTTATAGCAATCAGCCCCAGCATTTT. Protein product: CASSEGTGGSYSNQPQHF. The rearrangement links TRBV6-1 to TRBJ1-5, with TRBD1 identical over 10 bases. The CDR3 is 18 amino acids. V shed 1 base, J shed 0 bases, and the junction held 6 bases outside the gene matches. CDR1 MNHNS and CDR2 SASEGT come from the germline V gene.

The gene calls are TRBV6-5 and TRBJ2-2; 8 bases line up with TRBD2. Germline V lookup: CDR1 MNHEY, CDR2 SVGAGI. The CDR3 extends over 14 amino acids. Trimming removed 4 bases from V and 6 bases from J; junction bases left unmatched: 4. CDR3 region: CASSSGGESGELFF. The CDR3 bases are TGTGCCAGCAGTTCCGGGGGGGAATCCGGGGAGCTGTTTTTT.

The chain recombines TRBV11-2 with TRBJ2-3, with TRBD2 matching over 8 bases. This CDR3 region has 16 residues. Per germline, CDR1 SGHAT and CDR2 FQNNGV. Trimming took 6 bases from V and 4 from J; bases not matched to a gene: 12. CDR3 protein: CASRGRAGERADTQYF. The CDR3 DNA reads as TGTGCCAGCAGGGGACGAGCGGGAGAAAGGGCAGATACGCAGTATTTT.

V gene TRBV28 combines with J gene TRBJ2-7; a possible D gene is TRBD2 (7 bases). The V end was cut by 1 base, the J end by 2 bases, with 18 bases between. The CDR3 extends over 17 amino acids. Germline V gene lookup returns CDR1 MDHEN and CDR2 SYDVKM. CDR3 sequence reads: CASSLLVLAGATYEQYF. The CDR3, as DNA: TGTGCCAGCAGTTTATTGGTTTTGGCGGGGGCTACCTACGAGCAGTACTTC.

The chain is built from TRBV4-1 and TRBJ2-1; the match to TRBD2 covers 8 bases. With 0 bases clipped from V and 5 bases from J, the junction kept 3 bases outside the gene matches. This CDR3 spans 15 amino acids. Germline values: CDR1 MGHRA, CDR2 YSYEKL. In nucleotides, the CDR3 is TGCGCCAGCAGCCAAGAGAGCGGGAGAGACAATGAGCAGTTCTTC. Translated, it gives CASSQESGRDNEQFF.

This clone has only a few counts. V gene TRBV28 combines with J gene TRBJ2-6, with TRBD1 as a possible D gene (6 bases). The CDR3 covers 16 residues. Germline CDR1 MDHEN, CDR2 SYDVKM. V lost 5 bases to trimming and J lost 1 base, with 12 bases between them. For the CDR3, the DNA is TGTGCCAGCAGTCAACCACAGGGATCTGGGGCCAACGTCCTGACTTTC. It codes for CASSQPQGSGANVLTF.

The gene calls are TRBV6-4 and TRBJ2-1; TRBD2 matches 10 bases. The V segment lost 6 bases and the J segment 0 bases; nucleotides outside the gene matches: 2. CDR1 and CDR2 from the germline V gene are MRHNA and SNTAGT. This CDR3 spans 15 amino acids. The CDR3 here is CASSWTSGSYNEQFF. The DNA of the CDR3 is TGTGCCAGCAGCTGGACTAGCGGCTCCTACAATGAGCAGTTCTTC.

CDR3 in amino acids: CAWERQGTEAFF. The DNA of the CDR3 is TGTGCCTGGGAAAGACAGGGCACTGAAGCTTTCTTT. V gene TRBV30 combines with J gene TRBJ1-1, with 7 bases aligning to TRBD1. The V gene's germline CDR1 is GTSNPN and CDR2 SVGIG (reference sequence). Losses at the gene ends were 5 bases for V and 4 bases for J; bases not matched to a gene: 4. CDR3 length: 12 residues.

This chain uses TRBV28 with TRBJ1-2, with TRBD1 matching 11 bases. The CDR3 contains 14 residues. V lost 3 bases and J lost 4; bases outside the gene matches: 1. Per the germline V gene, CDR1 is MDHEN and CDR2 is SYDVKM. The CDR3 is CASSFGTGGYGYTF. The DNA of the CDR3 is TGTGCCAGCAGTTTCGGGACAGGGGGCTATGGCTACACCTTC.